A single sample gave rise to the 15 T cell receptor beta chains below, sequenced in a study of CD8 T cells in Susac syndrome. Reverse transcription used 0.5 to 1 ug RNA and random hexamers. From the immunoSEQ multiplex PCR reads, TCRdb called clonotypes with MiXCR, one entry per CDR3 protein. Of about 200,000 distinct CDR3 sequences detected, over 75% appear once; the ten largest clones hold about 0.1%. The sample comprised CD4+ T cells from PBMCs. These receptors came from a human donor with Susac syndrome.

The genes are TRBV24-1 and TRBJ2-5, with D possibly being TRBD1 (6 bases). The V end was cut by 4 bases, the J end by 4 bases, with 6 bases between. The CDR3 totals 12 residues. Looked up from germline, CDR1 is KGHDR and CDR2 is SFDVKD. DNA for the CDR3: TGTGCCACCAGTGAAGGGGGAGAGACCCAGTACTTC. Translated: CATSEGGETQYF.

There are a few counts of this clonotype. The chain uses TRBV5-1 and TRBJ2-3; 7 bases are a match to TRBD2. V gave up 2 bases and J gave up 2 bases; unmatched junction bases: 2. The length of the CDR3 is 14 residues. Germline values: CDR1 SGHRS, CDR2 YFSETQ. CDR3 amino acids: CASSFGTNTDTQYF. The CDR3 DNA reads TGCGCCAGCAGCTTCGGGACTAACACAGATACGCAGTATTTT.

CDR3 DNA: TGCGCCAGCAGTGAGCTGACTAGCGGGGGATATGAGCAGTTCTTC. Its protein is CASSELTSGGYEQFF. The chain combines TRBV10-2 with TRBJ2-1; TRBD2 matches 12 bases. Germline CDR1 WSHSY, CDR2 SAAADI. V lost 2 bases to trimming and J lost 8 bases; unmatched junction nucleotides: 4. The CDR3 totals 15 residues.

J is TRBJ2-5 and V is TRBV18; no definite D call. Trimming stripped 4 bases from V and 4 bases from J, with 10 bases between. CDR3 length: 13 residues. Germline CDR1 reads KGHSH; CDR2 reads LQKENI. The CDR3 loop reads CASSRNSGETQYF. CDR3 DNA: TGTGCCAGCTCACGGAATAGTGGAGAGACCCAGTACTTC.

This clonotype was counted once. The chain carries TRBV9 and TRBJ2-1, with unresolved D. From germline, CDR1 is SGDLS and CDR2 YYNGEE. CDR3 size: 19 residues. Trimming took 1 base from V and 5 from J, leaving 25 bases between them. CDR3 in amino acids: CASSVIVYGSGIGNNEQFF. CDR3 bases: TGTGCCAGCAGCGTAATCGTTTATGGGTCGGGTATCGGAAACAATGAGCAGTTCTTC.

This chain uses TRBV5-1 with TRBJ1-4; D perhaps matches TRBD1 (5 bases). The CDR3 has 15 residues. Germline lookup yields CDR1 SGHRS and CDR2 YFSETQ. V dropped 0 bases and J dropped 2 bases, with 8 bases sitting between them. The CDR3 DNA is TGCGCCAGCAGCTTGGTGGGGACGACTAATGAAAAACTGTTTTTT. Its translation is CASSLVGTTNEKLFF.

This CDR3 is CASIRKRTSNTGELFF. The CDR3 DNA reads as TGTGCCTCAATCCGAAAGCGTACATCGAACACCGGGGAGCTGTTTTTT. The chain recombines TRBV30 with TRBJ2-2; D remains unclear. The V end lost 7 bases, the J end lost 0 bases, and 18 bases lay between the germline ends. CDR1 and CDR2 from the germline V gene are GTSNPN and SVGIG (reference sequence). This CDR3 has 16 residues.

The chain employs TRBV20-1 and TRBJ2-7, with 8 nucleotides matching TRBD2. After removal of 0 bases from V and 6 bases from J, the junction contained 10 bases not matched to a gene. The CDR3 extends over 15 amino acids. Germline V gives CDR1 DFQATT, CDR2 SNEGSKA (reference sequence). As DNA, the CDR3 is TGCAGTGCTAGAGATCAGGGTAGCGGGGTTTTCGAGCAGTACTTC. It yields the protein CSARDQGSGVFEQYF.

The gene calls are TRBV28 and TRBJ2-1; D gene unclear. The V and J ends lost 6 bases and 5 bases respectively, with 8 bases between them. The V gene's germline CDR1 is MDHEN and CDR2 SYDVKM. The CDR3 totals 12 residues. CDR3 coding DNA: TGTGCCAGCAGGGACGGAAACAATGAGCAGTTCTTC. It encodes CASRDGNNEQFF. Supplemented by reference TRBV28 and TRBJ2-1, the full variable domain reads DVKVTQSSRYLVKRTGEKVFLECVQDMDHENMFWYRQDPGLGLRLIYFSYDVKMKEKGDIPEGYSVSREKKERFSLILESASTNQTSMYLCASRDGNNEQFFGPGTRLTVL.

CDR3: CSAQQEANQPQHF. CDR3 in DNA: TGCAGCGCCCAGCAGGAAGCCAATCAGCCCCAGCATTTT. This rearrangement joins TRBV29-1 to TRBJ1-5, with no clear D. The CDR3 extends over 13 amino acids. V was clipped by 7 bases and J by 3 bases, with 13 bases between them. The germline CDR1 and CDR2 sequences are SQVTM and ANQGSEA.

The CDR3: CASSLTGGGQPQHF. In DNA, the CDR3 is TGTGCCAGTAGTTTAACAGGGGGTGGCCAGCCCCAGCATTTT. This sequence joins TRBV19 and TRBJ1-5, with 8 bases that match TRBD1. There are 14 residues in the CDR3. Germline CDR1 LNHDA, CDR2 SQIVND (reference sequence). V trimming: 5 bases; J trimming: 7 bases; junction bases outside the gene matches: 7.

The chain links TRBV28 to TRBJ2-7; TRBD1 agrees at 7 bases. This CDR3 region has 15 residues. Germline assignment: CDR1 MDHEN and CDR2 SYDVKM. J was trimmed by 2 bases and V by 5 bases; bases with no gene match: 9. The CDR3 spells CASSKGPGQTYEQYF. The CDR3 coding sequence is TGTGCCAGCAGTAAGGGCCCGGGACAGACCTACGAGCAGTACTTC.

The rearrangement links TRBV11-2 to TRBJ2-5; D is possibly TRBD1 (5 bases). V lost 0 bases, J lost 4 bases, and 9 bases lay in between. Germline CDR1 and CDR2: SGHAT and FQNNGV. The CDR3 length is 14 residues. Written as DNA, the CDR3 is TGTGCCAGCAGCTTAGACAGGGTTAGAGAGACCCAGTACTTC. Its protein is CASSLDRVRETQYF.

This chain links TRBV20-1 with TRBJ2-3, with D possibly TRBD2 on 5 matching bases. CDR1 is DFQATT, CDR2 SNEGSKA, per germline (reference sequence). The CDR3 has 15 amino acids. Trimming pared 0 bases from V and 0 bases from J, leaving 10 bases between. The CDR3: CSARDPGSSTDTQYF. The CDR3 nucleotides read TGCAGTGCTAGAGATCCGGGGTCTAGCACAGATACGCAGTATTTT.

This chain joins TRBV6-6 and TRBJ1-6, with a weak D call TRBD1 (5 bases). CDR1 and CDR2 (germline): MNHNY, SVGAGI (reference sequence). V lost 8 bases to trimming and J lost 11 bases, with 13 bases between them. This CDR3 contains 12 residues. Written as DNA, the CDR3 is TGTGCCAGCCCCAGTAGGGGAACACCCCTCCACTTT. Its translation: CASPSRGTPLHF.